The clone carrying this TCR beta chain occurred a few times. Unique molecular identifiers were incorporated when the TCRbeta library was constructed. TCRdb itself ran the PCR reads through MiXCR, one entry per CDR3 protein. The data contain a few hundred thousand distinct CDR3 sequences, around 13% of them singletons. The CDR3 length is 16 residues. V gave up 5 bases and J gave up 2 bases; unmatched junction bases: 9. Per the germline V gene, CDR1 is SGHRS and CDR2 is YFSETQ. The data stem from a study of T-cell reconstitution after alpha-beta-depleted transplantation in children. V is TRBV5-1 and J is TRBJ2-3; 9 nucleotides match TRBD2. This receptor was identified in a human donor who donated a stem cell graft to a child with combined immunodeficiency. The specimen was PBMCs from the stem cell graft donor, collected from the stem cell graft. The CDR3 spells CASRQPSGGITDTQYF. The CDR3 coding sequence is TGCGCCAGCAGACAACCGAGCGGGGGGATCACAGATACGCAGTATTTT.